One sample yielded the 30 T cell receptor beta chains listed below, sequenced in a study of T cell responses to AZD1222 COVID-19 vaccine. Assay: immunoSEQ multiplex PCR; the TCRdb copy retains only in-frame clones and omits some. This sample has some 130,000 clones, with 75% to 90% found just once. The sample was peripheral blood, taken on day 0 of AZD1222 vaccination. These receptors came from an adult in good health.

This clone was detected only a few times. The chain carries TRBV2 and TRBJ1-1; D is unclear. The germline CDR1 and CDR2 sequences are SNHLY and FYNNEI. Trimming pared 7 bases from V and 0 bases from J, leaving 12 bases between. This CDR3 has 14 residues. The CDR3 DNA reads TGTGCCAGCACTTATACTACTATGAACACTGAAGCTTTCTTT. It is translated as CASTYTTMNTEAFF. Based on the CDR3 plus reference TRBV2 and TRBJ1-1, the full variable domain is EPEVTQTPSHQVTQMGQEVILRCVPISNHLYFYWYRQILGQKVEFLVSFYNNEISEKSEIFDDQFSVERPDGSNFTLKIRSTKLEDSAMYFCASTYTTMNTEAFFGQGTRLTVV.

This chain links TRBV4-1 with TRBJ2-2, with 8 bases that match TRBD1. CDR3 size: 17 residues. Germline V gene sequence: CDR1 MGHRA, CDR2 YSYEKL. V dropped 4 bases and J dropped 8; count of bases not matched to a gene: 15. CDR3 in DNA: TGCGCCAGCAGCCTCCCTGTCGTCAGGGGGCGGTCTGGGGAGCTGTTTTTT. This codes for CASSLPVVRGRSGELFF.

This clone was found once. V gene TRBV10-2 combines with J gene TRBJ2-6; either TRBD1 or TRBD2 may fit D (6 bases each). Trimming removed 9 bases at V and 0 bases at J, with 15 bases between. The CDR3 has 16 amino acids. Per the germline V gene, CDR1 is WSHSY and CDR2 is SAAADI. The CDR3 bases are TGCGCCAGTTGTGGGGGGCCCAACTCTGGGGCCAACGTCCTGACTTTC. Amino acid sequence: CASCGGPNSGANVLTF.

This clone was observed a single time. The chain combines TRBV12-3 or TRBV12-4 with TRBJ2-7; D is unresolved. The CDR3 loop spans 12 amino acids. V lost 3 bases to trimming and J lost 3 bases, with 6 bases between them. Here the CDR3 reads CASSFYSYEQYF. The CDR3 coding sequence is TGTGCCAGCAGTTTCTACAGCTACGAGCAGTACTTC.

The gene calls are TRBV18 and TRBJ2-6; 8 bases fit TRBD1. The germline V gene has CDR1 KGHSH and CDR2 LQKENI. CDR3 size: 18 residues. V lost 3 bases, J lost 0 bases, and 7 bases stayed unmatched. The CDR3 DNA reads TGTGCCAGCTCACCGGACAGGGTGGGCCACTCTGGGGCCAACGTCCTGACTTTC. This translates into CASSPDRVGHSGANVLTF. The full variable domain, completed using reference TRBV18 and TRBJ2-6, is NAGVMQNPRHLVRRRGQEARLRCSPMKGHSHVYWYRQLPEEGLKFMVYLQKENIIDESGMPKERFSAEFPKEGPSILRIQQVVRGDSAAYFCASSPDRVGHSGANVLTFGAGSRLTVL.

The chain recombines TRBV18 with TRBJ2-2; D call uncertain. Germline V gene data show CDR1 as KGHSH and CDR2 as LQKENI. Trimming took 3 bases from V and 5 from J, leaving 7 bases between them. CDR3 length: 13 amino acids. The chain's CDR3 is CASSPTQTGELFF. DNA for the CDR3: TGTGCCAGCTCACCGACTCAGACCGGGGAGCTGTTTTTT.

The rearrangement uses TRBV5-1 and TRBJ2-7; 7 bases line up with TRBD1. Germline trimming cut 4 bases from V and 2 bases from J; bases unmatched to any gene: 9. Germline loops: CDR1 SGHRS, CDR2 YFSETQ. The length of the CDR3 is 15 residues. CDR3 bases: TGCGCCAGCAGCCCGGGCTCCGGGACAGCCTACGAGCAGTACTTC. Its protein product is CASSPGSGTAYEQYF. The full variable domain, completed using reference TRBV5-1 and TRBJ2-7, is KAGVTQTPRYLIKTRGQQVTLSCSPISGHRSVSWYQQTPGQGLQFLFEYFSETQRNKGNFPGRFSGRQFSNSRSEMNVSTLELGDSALYLCASSPGSGTAYEQYFGPGTRLTVT.

CDR3 loop: CASRNRGLGDTEAFF. CDR3 coding DNA: TGTGCCAGCAGAAACAGGGGCCTTGGAGACACTGAAGCTTTCTTT. This chain links TRBV27 with TRBJ1-1, with TRBD1 matching 7 bases. The CDR3 is made up of 15 amino acids. Germline trimming cut 6 bases from V and 3 bases from J; bases unmatched to any gene: 10. Per germline, CDR1 MNHEY and CDR2 SMNVEV (reference sequence).

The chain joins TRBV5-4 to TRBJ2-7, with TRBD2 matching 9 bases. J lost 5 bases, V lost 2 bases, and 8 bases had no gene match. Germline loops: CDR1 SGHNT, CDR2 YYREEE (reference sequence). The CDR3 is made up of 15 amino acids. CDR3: CASSFLVAGVDEQYF. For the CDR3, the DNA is TGTGCCAGCAGCTTCCTTGTAGCGGGGGTAGACGAGCAGTACTTC.

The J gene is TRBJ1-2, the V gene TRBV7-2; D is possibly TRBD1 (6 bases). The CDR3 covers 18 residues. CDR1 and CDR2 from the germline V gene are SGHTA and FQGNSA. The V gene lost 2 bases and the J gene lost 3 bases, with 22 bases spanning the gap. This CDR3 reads CASSLKLVSGQSYYGYTF. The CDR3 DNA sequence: TGTGCCAGCAGCTTAAAACTAGTTTCTGGACAGTCCTACTATGGCTACACCTTC.

This CDR3 is CASSIGRTGPNTEAFF. The DNA of the CDR3 is TGTGCCAGTAGTATAGGCAGGACAGGGCCGAACACTGAAGCTTTCTTT. The rearrangement joins TRBV19 to TRBJ1-1, with 8 bases matching TRBD1. CDR1 is LNHDA, CDR2 SQIVND, per germline (reference sequence). After removal of 1 base from V and 1 base from J, the junction contained 5 bases not matched to a gene. The CDR3 has 16 amino acids.

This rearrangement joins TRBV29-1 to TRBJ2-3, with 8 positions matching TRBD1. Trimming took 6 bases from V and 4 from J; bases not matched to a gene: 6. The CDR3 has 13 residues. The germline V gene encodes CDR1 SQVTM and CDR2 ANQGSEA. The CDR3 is CSVGYRGADTQYF. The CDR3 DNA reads TGCAGCGTGGGTTACAGGGGGGCAGATACGCAGTATTTT.

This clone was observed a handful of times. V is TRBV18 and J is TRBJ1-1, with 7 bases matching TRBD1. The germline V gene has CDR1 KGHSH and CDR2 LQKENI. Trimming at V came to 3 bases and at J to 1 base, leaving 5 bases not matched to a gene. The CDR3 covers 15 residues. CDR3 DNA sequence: TGTGCCAGCTCACCCACGGGACAGCCGAACACTGAAGCTTTCTTT. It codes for CASSPTGQPNTEAFF.

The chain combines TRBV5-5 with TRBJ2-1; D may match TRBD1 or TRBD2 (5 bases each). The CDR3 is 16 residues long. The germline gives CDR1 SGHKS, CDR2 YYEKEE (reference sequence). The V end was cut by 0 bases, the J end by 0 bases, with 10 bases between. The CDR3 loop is CASSLVTGGSYNEQFF. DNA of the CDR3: TGTGCCAGCAGCTTGGTTACAGGAGGCTCCTACAATGAGCAGTTCTTC.

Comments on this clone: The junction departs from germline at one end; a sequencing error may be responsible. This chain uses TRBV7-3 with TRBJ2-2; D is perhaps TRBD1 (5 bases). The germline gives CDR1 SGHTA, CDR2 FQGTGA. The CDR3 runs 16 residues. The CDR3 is CASSLLGQQYTRELFF. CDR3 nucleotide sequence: TGTGCCAGCAGCTTATTAGGACAACAGTACACCAGGGAGCTGTTTTTT. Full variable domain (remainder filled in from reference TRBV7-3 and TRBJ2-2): GAGVSQTPSNKVTEKGKYVELRCDPISGHTALYWYRQSLGQGPEFLIYFQGTGAADDSGLPNDRFFAVRPEGSVSTLKIQRTERGDSAVYLCASSLLGQQYTRELFFGEGSRLTVL.

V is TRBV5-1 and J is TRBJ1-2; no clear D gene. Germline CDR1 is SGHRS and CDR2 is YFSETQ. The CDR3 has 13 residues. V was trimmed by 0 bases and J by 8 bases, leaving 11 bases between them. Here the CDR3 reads CASSLGPNDGYTF. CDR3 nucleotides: TGCGCCAGCAGCTTGGGCCCAAATGACGGCTACACCTTC. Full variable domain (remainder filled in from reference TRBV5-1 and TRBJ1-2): KAGVTQTPRYLIKTRGQQVTLSCSPISGHRSVSWYQQTPGQGLQFLFEYFSETQRNKGNFPGRFSGRQFSNSRSEMNVSTLELGDSALYLCASSLGPNDGYTFGSGTRLTVV.

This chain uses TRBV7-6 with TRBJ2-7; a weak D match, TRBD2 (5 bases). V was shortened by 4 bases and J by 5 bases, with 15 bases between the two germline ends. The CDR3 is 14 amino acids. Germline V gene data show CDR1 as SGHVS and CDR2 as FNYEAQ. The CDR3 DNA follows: TGTGCCAGCAGCTCCCAACGGGGTTGGGACGAGCAGTACTTC. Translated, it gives CASSSQRGWDEQYF. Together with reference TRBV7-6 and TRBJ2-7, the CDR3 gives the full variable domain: GAGVSQSPRYKVTKRGQDVALRCDPISGHVSLYWYRQALGQGPEFLTYFNYEAQQDKSGLPNDRFSAERPEGSISTLTIQRTEQRDSAMYRCASSSQRGWDEQYFGPGTRLTVT.

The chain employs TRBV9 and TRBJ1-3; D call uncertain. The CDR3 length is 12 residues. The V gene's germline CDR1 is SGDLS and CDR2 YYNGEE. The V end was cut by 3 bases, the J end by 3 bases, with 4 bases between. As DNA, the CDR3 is TGTGCCAGCAGCGAAGTTGGAAACACCATATATTTT. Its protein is CASSEVGNTIYF.

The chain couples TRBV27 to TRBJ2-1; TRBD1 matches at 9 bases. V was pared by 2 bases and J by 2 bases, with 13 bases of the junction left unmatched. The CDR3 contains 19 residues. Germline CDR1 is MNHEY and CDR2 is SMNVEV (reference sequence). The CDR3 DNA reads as TGTGCCAGCAGTTTAAAGGGACAGGGCACAATCAGCGCCTACAATGAGCAGTTCTTC. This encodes CASSLKGQGTISAYNEQFF.

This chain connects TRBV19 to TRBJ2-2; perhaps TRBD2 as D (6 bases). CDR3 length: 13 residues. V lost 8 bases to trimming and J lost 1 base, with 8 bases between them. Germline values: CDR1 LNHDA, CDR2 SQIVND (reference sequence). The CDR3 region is CASGTRNTGELFF. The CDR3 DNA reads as TGTGCCAGTGGGACTCGGAACACCGGGGAGCTGTTTTTT.

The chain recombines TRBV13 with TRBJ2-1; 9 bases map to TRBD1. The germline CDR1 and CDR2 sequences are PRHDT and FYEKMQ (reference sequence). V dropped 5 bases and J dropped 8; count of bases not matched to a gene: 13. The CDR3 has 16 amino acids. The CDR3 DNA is TGTGCCAGCAGCCCCCTGGGGACAGGGATTGTAGATGAGCAGTTCTTC. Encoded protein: CASSPLGTGIVDEQFF.

The CDR3 sequence: CASSQVEGSYGYTF. CDR3 sequence (DNA): TGTGCCAGCAGCCAAGTAGAAGGGTCCTATGGCTACACCTTC. The chain combines TRBV3-1 (or the pseudogene TRBV3-2) with TRBJ1-2, with no clear D. V lost 1 base, J lost 4 bases, and 10 bases lay in between. Germline CDR1 is LGHDT and CDR2 is YNNKEL (reference sequence). The CDR3 sequence is 14 residues long.

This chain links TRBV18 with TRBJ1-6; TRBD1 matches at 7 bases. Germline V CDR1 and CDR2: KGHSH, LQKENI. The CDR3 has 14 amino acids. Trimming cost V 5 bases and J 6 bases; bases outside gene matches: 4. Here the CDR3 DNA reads TGTGCCAGCTCAAGGGACAGAGCTAATTCACCCCTCCACTTT. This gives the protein CASSRDRANSPLHF.

For the CDR3, the DNA is TGCGCCAGCAGCACACAGGCTCAGGGCTTCTATGGCTACACCTTC. It is translated as CASSTQAQGFYGYTF. The genes are TRBV5-1 and TRBJ1-2; maybe TRBD1 (5 bases). Germline assignment: CDR1 SGHRS and CDR2 YFSETQ. The CDR3 consists of 15 residues. Deletions cut 4 bases from V and 4 bases from J, with 17 bases between. The full variable domain, rest sourced from reference TRBV5-1 and TRBJ1-2, is KAGVTQTPRYLIKTRGQQVTLSCSPISGHRSVSWYQQTPGQGLQFLFEYFSETQRNKGNFPGRFSGRQFSNSRSEMNVSTLELGDSALYLCASSTQAQGFYGYTFGSGTRLTVV.

DNA of the CDR3: TGTGCCAGTAGTATTAACAGGGAAAGGAATGAGCAGTTCTTC. This translates into CASSINRERNEQFF. V gene TRBV19 combines with J gene TRBJ2-1; TRBD1 might be the D (6 bases). The V gene lost 3 bases and the J gene lost 7 bases, with 13 bases spanning the gap. Germline V gene data show CDR1 as LNHDA and CDR2 as SQIVND (reference sequence). The length of the CDR3 is 14 residues.

The CDR3 DNA follows: TGTGCCAGCAGAGTTAGCGGGACCCTCTACGAGCAGTACTTC. Amino acid sequence: CASRVSGTLYEQYF. This sequence joins TRBV6-5 and TRBJ2-7, with 8 bases fitting TRBD2. Looked up from germline, CDR1 is MNHEY and CDR2 is SVGAGI. The ends lost 6 bases at V and 3 bases at J; junction bases unmatched: 7. The CDR3 totals 14 residues.

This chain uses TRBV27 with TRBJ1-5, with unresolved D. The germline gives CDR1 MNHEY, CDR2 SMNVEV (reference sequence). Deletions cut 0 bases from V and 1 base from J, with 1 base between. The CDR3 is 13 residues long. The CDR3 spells CASSLSSNQPQHF. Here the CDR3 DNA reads TGTGCCAGCAGTTTATCAAGCAATCAGCCCCAGCATTTT.

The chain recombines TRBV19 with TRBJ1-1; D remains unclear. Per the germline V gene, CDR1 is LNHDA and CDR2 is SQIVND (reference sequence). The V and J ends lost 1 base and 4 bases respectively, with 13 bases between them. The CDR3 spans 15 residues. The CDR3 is CASSIAYGVGTEAFF. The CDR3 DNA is TGTGCCAGTAGTATAGCTTACGGGGTGGGCACTGAAGCTTTCTTT. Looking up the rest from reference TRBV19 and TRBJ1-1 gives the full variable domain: DGGITQSPKYLFRKEGQNVTLSCEQNLNHDAMYWYRQDPGQGLRLIYYSQIVNDFQKGDIAEGYSVSREKKESFPLTVTSAQKNPTAFYLCASSIAYGVGTEAFFGQGTRLTVV.

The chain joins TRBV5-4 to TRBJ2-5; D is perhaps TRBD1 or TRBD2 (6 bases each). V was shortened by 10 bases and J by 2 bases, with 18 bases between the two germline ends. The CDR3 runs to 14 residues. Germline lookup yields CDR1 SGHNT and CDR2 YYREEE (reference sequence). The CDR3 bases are TGTGCCCAAGCCACTGTAGGGGGGCAAGAGACCCAGTACTTC. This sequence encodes CAQATVGGQETQYF.

The CDR3 region is CASSPAGLYNLGDTQYF. Written as DNA, the CDR3 is TGTGCCAGCAGCCCCGCCGGGCTTTACAATCTCGGGGATACGCAGTATTTT. The genes are TRBV9 and TRBJ2-3; D call uncertain. There are 17 residues in the CDR3. V gave up 4 bases and J gave up 6 bases, with 24 bases separating them. Germline values: CDR1 SGDLS, CDR2 YYNGEE.